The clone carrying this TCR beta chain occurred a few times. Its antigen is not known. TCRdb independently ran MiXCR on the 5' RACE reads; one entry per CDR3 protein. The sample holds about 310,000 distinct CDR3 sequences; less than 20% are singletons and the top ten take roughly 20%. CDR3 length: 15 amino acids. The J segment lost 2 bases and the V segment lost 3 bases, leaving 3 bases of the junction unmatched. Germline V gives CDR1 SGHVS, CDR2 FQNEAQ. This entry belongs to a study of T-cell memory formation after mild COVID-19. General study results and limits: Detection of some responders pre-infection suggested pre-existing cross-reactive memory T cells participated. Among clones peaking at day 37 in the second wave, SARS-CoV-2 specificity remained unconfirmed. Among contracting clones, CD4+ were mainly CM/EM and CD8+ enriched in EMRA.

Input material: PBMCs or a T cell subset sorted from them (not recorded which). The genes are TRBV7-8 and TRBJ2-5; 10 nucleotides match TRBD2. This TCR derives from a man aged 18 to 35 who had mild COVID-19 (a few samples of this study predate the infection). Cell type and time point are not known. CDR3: CASSFSGGIQETQYF. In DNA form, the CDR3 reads TGTGCCAGCAGCTTTAGCGGGGGGATACAAGAGACCCAGTACTTC.